This TCR beta chain was obtained from a study of blood T cell repertoires in COVID-19. Overall study context: The United States, Italy and Spain were the sources of the acute and convalescent COVID-19 samples. PBMCs, B-cell-depleted T cells, or T cells provided the cDNA or gDNA that made up the material.

Source study methods: Amplifying reference gene primers gave estimates of nucleated cell counts. Using immunoSEQ multiplex PCR, the repertoire was profiled, and TCRdb retains in-frame clones only, with some absent. V, J and clone size are those of that table, while D and trimming were read from the DNA. The repertoire includes 100,000 to 150,000 clones, around 84% of them detected once, and roughly 15% sits in the top ten. The germline V gene has CDR1 WSHSY and CDR2 SAAADI. The CDR3 length is 15 residues. J lost 5 bases, V lost 5 bases, and 3 bases had no gene match. This chain connects TRBV10-2 to TRBJ2-3; TRBD2 matches 14 bases. The sequencing sample was made of peripheral blood. The source of this sequence is a woman aged 80 or older with acute or convalescent COVID-19. CDR3 sequence: CASSWTSGGRDTQYF. CDR3 coding DNA: TGCGCCAGCAGTTGGACTAGCGGGGGGAGAGATACGCAGTATTTT.